These T cell receptor beta chains were read from a single sample in a study of control samples from healthy donors and cancer patients. Some clones are missing from TCRdb's copy, which holds only in-frame ones; the method was immunoSEQ multiplex PCR. The sample shows around 120,000 clones, more than 70% of them seen only once. Sequences were obtained from blood. These TCRs come from a woman aged 70 to 79 in good health. Both conserved end residues are part of each CDR3. D genes are given only for firm matches. A row's size may be missing; if present it is once, few, many or a size class.

CDR3 DNA,CDR3 protein,J gene,D gene,V gene,clone size
TGCGCCAGCACAGACAGGTACAATGAGCAGTTCTTC,CASTDRYNEQFF,TRBJ2-1,-,TRBV5-1,once
TGCGCCAGCAGCACCTCCGAACTCAATGAGCAGTTCTTC,CASSTSELNEQFF,TRBJ2-1,-,TRBV5-1,-
TGTGCCAGCAGCCACCGGACAGGTGGCTACACCTTC,CASSHRTGGYTF,TRBJ1-2,TRBD1,TRBV3-1/TRBV3-2,-
TGTGCCAGCAGCGGTGTTTGGGGTACCGAAAGGTCACCCCTCCACTTT,CASSGVWGTERSPLHF,TRBJ1-6,-,TRBV25-1,-
TGTGCCAGCAGTGAATGGGAGCAGTACTTC,CASSEWEQYF,TRBJ2-7,-,TRBV6-1,once
TGTGCCACCAGTGACCCAGGGGGTATCGATGAGCAGTTCTTC,CATSDPGGIDEQFF,TRBJ2-1,TRBD1,TRBV24-1,-
TGCGCCAGCAGTCGTACCGGGACAGGGGTGGGAGAGACCCAGTACTTC,CASSRTGTGVGETQYF,TRBJ2-5,TRBD1,TRBV5-1,-
TGCGCCAGCAGAAGCACAGGGGGCGCTGACTATGGCTACACCTTC,CASRSTGGADYGYTF,TRBJ1-2,TRBD1,TRBV10-1,few
TGTGCCAGCAGCGTAGCCGACACGACGGTTAAGGGTGGCTACACCTTC,CASSVADTTVKGGYTF,TRBJ1-2,-,TRBV9,-
TGTGCCAGCAGCCCTGGATTTATGGGGGCCTCTCCCTATGGCTACACCTTC,CASSPGFMGASPYGYTF,TRBJ1-2,-,TRBV4-2,-
TGTGCCAGCTCACCACCCTTGGGGAGATCCTCTGGAAACACCATATATTTT,CASSPPLGRSSGNTIYF,TRBJ1-3,-,TRBV18,-
TGTGCCAGCAGCCACGAAATACGGGACAGGGGGCGGCAGCCCCAGCATTTT,CASSHEIRDRGRQPQHF,TRBJ1-5,TRBD1,TRBV5-8,-
TGTGCCAGCAGCTGGGGGAGACTGGCGGAGACCCAGTACTTC,CASSWGRLAETQYF,TRBJ2-5,-,TRBV7-3,-
TGTGCCAGCAGCCGCGGCACGGGGGCCGAAGCTTTCTTT,CASSRGTGAEAFF,TRBJ1-1,-,TRBV12-3/TRBV12-4,-
TGTGCCAGCAGCTTAGAAGCGACGGACTTCCAGCCCCAGCATTTT,CASSLEATDFQPQHF,TRBJ1-5,-,TRBV7-2,-
TGTGCCAGCAGGGAGGGGGGGACAGGGGTCTATGGCTACACCTTC,CASREGGTGVYGYTF,TRBJ1-2,TRBD1,TRBV6-5,-
TGTGCCATCAGTGAGGCCGGAGGCGGGGCTGAGCAGTTCTTC,CAISEAGGGAEQFF,TRBJ2-1,-,TRBV10-3,-
TGTGCCAGCAGCCCCGGGACCGGTAACACCGGGGAGCTGTTTTTT,CASSPGTGNTGELFF,TRBJ2-2,-,TRBV5-4,-
TGTGCCAGTTTCCCGGGGGCGCGTGGACAGCCCCAGCATTTT,CASFPGARGQPQHF,TRBJ1-5,-,TRBV19,-
TGTGCCAGCAGCTTAACGCGGGACAGGGGGAATCAGCCCCAGCATTTT,CASSLTRDRGNQPQHF,TRBJ1-5,TRBD1,TRBV7-3,few
TGTGCCAGCAGAAACAAGCGGGGGGGCCGGAACACAGATACGCAGTATTTT,CASRNKRGGRNTDTQYF,TRBJ2-3,TRBD2,TRBV7-6,-
TGTGCCAGCAGTTCGGCTCAGGGGACCGAAGCTTTCTTT,CASSSAQGTEAFF,TRBJ1-1,-,TRBV28,-
TGTGCCAGTAGTATGTGGGGGCCGCAAGAGACCCAGTACTTC,CASSMWGPQETQYF,TRBJ2-5,-,TRBV19,-
TGTGCCAGCAGCTTAGGTACGGCCCTCCACTTT,CASSLGTALHF,TRBJ1-6,-,TRBV11-2,-
TGTGCCAGCAGTTTGCCGGGGAACTATGGCTACACCTTC,CASSLPGNYGYTF,TRBJ1-2,-,TRBV12-3/TRBV12-4,-
TGTGCCAGCAGGGATTCCGGGACAGGGCAAGAGACCCAGTACTTC,CASRDSGTGQETQYF,TRBJ2-5,TRBD1,TRBV5-6,once
TGCGCCAGCAGCTTGATTCCTGGCGATACGCAGTATTTT,CASSLIPGDTQYF,TRBJ2-3,-,TRBV5-1,-
TGTGCCAGCAGTCCCCTTATGACCGGGGAGCTGTTTTTT,CASSPLMTGELFF,TRBJ2-2,-,TRBV12-3/TRBV12-4,-